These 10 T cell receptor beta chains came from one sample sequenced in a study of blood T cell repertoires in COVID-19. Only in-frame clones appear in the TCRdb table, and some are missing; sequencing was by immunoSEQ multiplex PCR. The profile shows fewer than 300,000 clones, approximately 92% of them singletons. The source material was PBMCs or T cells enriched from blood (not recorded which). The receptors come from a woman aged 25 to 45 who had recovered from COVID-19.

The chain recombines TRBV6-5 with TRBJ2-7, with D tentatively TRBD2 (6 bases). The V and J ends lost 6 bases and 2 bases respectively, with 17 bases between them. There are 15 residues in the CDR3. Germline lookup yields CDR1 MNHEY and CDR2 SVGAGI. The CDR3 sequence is CASRTGTPGAYEQYF. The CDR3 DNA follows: TGTGCCAGCAGGACCGGGACCCCGGGGGCCTACGAGCAGTACTTC.

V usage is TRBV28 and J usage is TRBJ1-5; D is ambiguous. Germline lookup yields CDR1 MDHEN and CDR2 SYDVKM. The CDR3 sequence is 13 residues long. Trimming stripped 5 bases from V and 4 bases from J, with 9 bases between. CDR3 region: CASSPRDNQPQHF. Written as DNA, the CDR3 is TGTGCCAGCAGTCCCCGGGATAATCAGCCCCAGCATTTT. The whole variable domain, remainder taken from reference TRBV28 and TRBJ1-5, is DVKVTQSSRYLVKRTGEKVFLECVQDMDHENMFWYRQDPGLGLRLIYFSYDVKMKEKGDIPEGYSVSREKKERFSLILESASTNQTSMYLCASSPRDNQPQHFGDGTRLSIL.

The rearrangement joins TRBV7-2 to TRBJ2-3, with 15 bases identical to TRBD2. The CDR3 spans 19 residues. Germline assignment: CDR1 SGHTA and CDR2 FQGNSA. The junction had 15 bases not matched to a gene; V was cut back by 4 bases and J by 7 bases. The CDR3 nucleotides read TGTGCCAGCAGCTCAGGGAGGGGGACTAGCGGGAGGTTTATGAATACGCAGTATTTT. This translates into CASSSGRGTSGRFMNTQYF.

The CDR3 spells CASSEGLASYEQYF. The CDR3 DNA is TGTGCCAGCAGTGAGGGACTAGCCTCCTACGAGCAGTACTTC. This chain connects TRBV6-1 to TRBJ2-7, with 9 bases identical to TRBD2. The CDR3 runs 14 residues. The germline V gene encodes CDR1 MNHNS and CDR2 SASEGT. Trimming took 3 bases from V and 0 from J; bases not matched to a gene: 0.

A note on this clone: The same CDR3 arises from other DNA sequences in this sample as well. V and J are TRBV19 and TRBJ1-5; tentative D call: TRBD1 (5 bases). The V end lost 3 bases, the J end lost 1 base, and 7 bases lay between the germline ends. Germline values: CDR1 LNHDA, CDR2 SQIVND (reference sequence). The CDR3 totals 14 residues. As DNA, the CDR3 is TGTGCCAGTAGTATCCAGGGCAGCAATCAGCCCCAGCATTTT. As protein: CASSIQGSNQPQHF.

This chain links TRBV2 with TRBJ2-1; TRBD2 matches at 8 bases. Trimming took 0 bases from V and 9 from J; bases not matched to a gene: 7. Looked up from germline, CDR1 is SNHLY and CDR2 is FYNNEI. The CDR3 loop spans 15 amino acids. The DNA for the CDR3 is TGTGCCAGCAGTGAAGCGCTTACTAGCGGCGCTGAGCAGTTCTTC. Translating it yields CASSEALTSGAEQFF. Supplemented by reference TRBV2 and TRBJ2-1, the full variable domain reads EPEVTQTPSHQVTQMGQEVILRCVPISNHLYFYWYRQILGQKVEFLVSFYNNEISEKSEIFDDQFSVERPDGSNFTLKIRSTKLEDSAMYFCASSEALTSGAEQFFGPGTRLTVL.

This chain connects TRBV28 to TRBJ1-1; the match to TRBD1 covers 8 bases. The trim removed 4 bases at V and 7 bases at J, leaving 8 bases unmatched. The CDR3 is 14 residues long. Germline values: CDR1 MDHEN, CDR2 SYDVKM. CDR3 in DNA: TGTGCCAGCAGTTCACCCCAGGGGGCGGATGAAGCTTTCTTT. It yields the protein CASSSPQGADEAFF.

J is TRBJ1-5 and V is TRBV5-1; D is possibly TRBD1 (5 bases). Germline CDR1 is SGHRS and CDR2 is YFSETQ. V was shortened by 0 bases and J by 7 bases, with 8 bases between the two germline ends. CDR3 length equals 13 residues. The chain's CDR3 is CASSLDRNQPQHF. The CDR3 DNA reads TGCGCCAGCAGCTTGGACAGGAACCAGCCCCAGCATTTT.

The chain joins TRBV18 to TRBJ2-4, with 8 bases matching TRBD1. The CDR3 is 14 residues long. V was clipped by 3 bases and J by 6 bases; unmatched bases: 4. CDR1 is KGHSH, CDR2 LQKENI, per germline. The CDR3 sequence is CASSPDRVGNIQYF. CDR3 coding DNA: TGTGCCAGCTCACCGGACAGGGTGGGAAACATTCAGTACTTC. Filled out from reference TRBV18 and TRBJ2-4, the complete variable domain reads NAGVMQNPRHLVRRRGQEARLRCSPMKGHSHVYWYRQLPEEGLKFMVYLQKENIIDESGMPKERFSAEFPKEGPSILRIQQVVRGDSAAYFCASSPDRVGNIQYFGAGTRLSVL.

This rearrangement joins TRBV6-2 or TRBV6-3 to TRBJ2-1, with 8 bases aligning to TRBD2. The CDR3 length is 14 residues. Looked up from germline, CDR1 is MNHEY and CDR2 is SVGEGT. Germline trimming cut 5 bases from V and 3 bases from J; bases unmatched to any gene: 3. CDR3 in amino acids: CASSRLAIYNEQFF. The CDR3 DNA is TGTGCCAGCAGTCGACTAGCGATCTACAATGAGCAGTTCTTC.